Listed here are 26 T cell receptor beta chains from one sample, sequenced in a study of blood T cell repertoires in COVID-19 (TCRdb year 2020). The library was prepared using the immunoSEQ multiplex PCR assay. TCRdb limited this immuneACCESS table to in-frame rearrangements with V and J called. A share of clones is missing; checked studies link under half to unresolved V genes, and the rest is unexplained. Recorded for this sample are some 270,000 clones; 85% of them occurred a single time. Approximately 9% of the sample lies in the top ten. Sequenced input: PBMCs or T cells enriched from blood (not recorded which). Receptor source: a woman in her 50s with acute COVID-19.

The chain is built from TRBV6-2 or TRBV6-3 and TRBJ1-5; 10 bases map to TRBD1. This CDR3 is 18 amino acids long. Germline V gene sequence: CDR1 MNHEY, CDR2 SVGEGT. Unmatched junction bases numbered 10, after V lost 3 bases and J lost 2 bases. The CDR3 reads CASSYRGQGVFRNQPQHF. Written as DNA, the CDR3 is TGTGCCAGCAGTTATAGAGGACAGGGGGTTTTTCGCAATCAGCCCCAGCATTTT.

This chain links TRBV30 with TRBJ2-3; D not resolved. The germline V gene encodes CDR1 GTSNPN and CDR2 SVGIG (reference sequence). The CDR3 has 15 residues. The V and J ends lost 5 bases and 0 bases respectively, with 15 bases between them. The CDR3 nucleotides are TGTGCCTGGTCCCGGCGGAGCGACAGCACAGATACGCAGTATTTT. Translation gives CAWSRRSDSTDTQYF. Combining the CDR3 with reference TRBV30 and TRBJ2-3 gives the whole variable domain SQTIHQWPATLVQPVGSPLSLECTVEGTSNPNLYWYRQAAGRGLQLLFYSVGIGQISSEVPQNLSASRPQDRQFILSSKKLLLSDSGFYLCAWSRRSDSTDTQYFGPGTRLTVL.

The rearrangement joins TRBV9 to TRBJ2-3, with 11 bases lining up with TRBD2. The CDR3 loop spans 17 amino acids. Germline V lookup: CDR1 SGDLS, CDR2 YYNGEE. V gave up 3 bases and J gave up 0 bases; unmatched junction bases: 6. DNA for the CDR3: TGTGCCAGCAGCGAGGGGGGACTAGCGGTGAGCACAGATACGCAGTATTTT. As protein: CASSEGGLAVSTDTQYF.

This chain uses TRBV2 with TRBJ2-6, with 9 bases matching TRBD1. CDR3 length equals 20 residues. J gave up 1 base and V 2 bases, and 12 bases lay outside the gene matches. Germline V gives CDR1 SNHLY, CDR2 FYNNEI. The CDR3 sequence: CASSEHPPGTGSSGANVLTF. CDR3 coding DNA: TGTGCCAGCAGTGAACACCCCCCCGGGACAGGGTCTTCTGGGGCCAACGTCCTGACTTTC.

About this clone: This CDR3 is also generated by other DNA sequences in the sample. The CDR3 bases are TGCGCCAGCAGCCAAGAAGGGACAGCCTATGGCTACACCTTC. Its translation is CASSQEGTAYGYTF. The V and J genes are TRBV4-3 and TRBJ1-2, with 7 bases identical to TRBD1. The CDR3 spans 14 residues. Looked up from germline, CDR1 is LGHNA and CDR2 is YSLEER. V lost 0 bases, J lost 4 bases, and 2 bases stayed unmatched.

The V call is TRBV29-1, the J call TRBJ1-1; TRBD1 aligns across 8 bases. Per the germline V gene, CDR1 is SQVTM and CDR2 is ANQGSEA. The CDR3 extends over 14 amino acids. With V trimmed by 5 bases and J by 5 bases, 10 bases remained unmatched. This CDR3 is CSVPLQGGRTEAFF. CDR3 bases: TGCAGCGTTCCTCTACAGGGGGGAAGGACTGAAGCTTTCTTT.

This clone was seen just once. Distinct nucleotide sequences in the sample also encode this CDR3. For the CDR3, the DNA is TGTGCCTGGAGTGTACGCAGGGACACTGAAGCTTTCTTT. Its protein is CAWSVRRDTEAFF. V gene TRBV30 combines with J gene TRBJ1-1; weak D call: TRBD1 (5 bases). V lost 0 bases, J lost 3 bases, and 8 bases lay in between. Germline loops: CDR1 GTSNPN, CDR2 SVGIG (reference sequence). The length of the CDR3 is 13 residues.

The rearrangement joins TRBV27 to TRBJ1-2; 9 bases align to TRBD1. Unmatched junction bases numbered 11, after V lost 4 bases and J lost 5 bases. Per germline, CDR1 MNHEY and CDR2 SMNVEV (reference sequence). CDR3 length equals 16 residues. The CDR3 is CASSSTGGRGRYGYTF. CDR3 coding DNA: TGTGCCAGCAGTTCAACAGGGGGCCGCGGGAGGTATGGCTACACCTTC.

This clone was detected once. The DNA for the CDR3 is TGTGCCAGCAGGGGCGGGACAGGGAACACTGAAGCTTTCTTT. As protein: CASRGGTGNTEAFF. This chain connects TRBV6-4 to TRBJ1-1, with 8 bases fitting TRBD1. There are 14 residues in the CDR3. With V trimmed by 6 bases and J by 1 base, 4 bases remained unmatched. Germline lookup yields CDR1 MRHNA and CDR2 SNTAGT.

Comments on this clone: One junction end disagrees with the germline gene, perhaps due to a read error. The V call is TRBV6-5, the J call TRBJ2-4, with D possibly matching TRBD2 (6 bases). CDR3 length: 10 amino acids. CDR1 is MNHEY, CDR2 SVGAGI, per germline. The CDR3 loop reads CVSGQNIQYF. CDR3 DNA: TGTGTCAGCGGGCAAAACATTCAGTACTTC.

The chain has TRBV20-1 and TRBJ1-1; no clear D gene. CDR3 length equals 11 residues. Between the trimmed V and J ends, which lost 6 bases and 5 bases, there was a span of 10 bases. The germline V gene has CDR1 DFQATT and CDR2 SNEGSKA (reference sequence). CDR3 region: CSAGGETEAFF. The CDR3 DNA reads as TGCAGTGCAGGTGGGGAGACTGAAGCTTTCTTT.

This sequence joins TRBV27 and TRBJ1-2, with 7 nucleotides matching TRBD1. V shed 5 bases, J shed 7 bases, and the junction held 10 bases outside the gene matches. The germline CDR1 and CDR2 sequences are MNHEY and SMNVEV (reference sequence). CDR3 length equals 14 residues. CDR3 nucleotide sequence: TGTGCCAGCAGTCCGGACCGACAGGGCGGTGGCTACACCTTC. Protein product: CASSPDRQGGGYTF.

This clone was counted a single time. V usage is TRBV18 and J usage is TRBJ1-1; D unclear. Looked up from germline, CDR1 is KGHSH and CDR2 is LQKENI. This CDR3 contains 15 residues. Deletions cut 2 bases from V and 1 base from J, with 11 bases between. Here the CDR3 DNA reads TGTGCCAGCTCACCAGGCCGTACAGCGAACACTGAAGCTTTCTTT. Translating it yields CASSPGRTANTEAFF. The full variable domain, rest sourced from reference TRBV18 and TRBJ1-1, is NAGVMQNPRHLVRRRGQEARLRCSPMKGHSHVYWYRQLPEEGLKFMVYLQKENIIDESGMPKERFSAEFPKEGPSILRIQQVVRGDSAAYFCASSPGRTANTEAFFGQGTRLTVV.

The J gene is TRBJ1-1, the V gene TRBV15; a weak D match, TRBD1 (5 bases). The CDR3 runs 16 residues. Germline V gives CDR1 LNHNV, CDR2 YYDKDF (reference sequence). Trimming shortened V by 1 base and J by 0 bases, and 12 bases separated the two germline ends. The CDR3 nucleotides read TGTGCCACCAGCAGAGCATTACGGACAATGAACACTGAAGCTTTCTTT. Translating gives CATSRALRTMNTEAFF.

The chain combines TRBV7-2 with TRBJ1-2, with D tentatively TRBD1 (5 bases). This CDR3 comprises 13 residues. Trimming took off 4 bases at V and 10 bases at J, with 16 bases between the two ends. The germline gives CDR1 SGHTA, CDR2 FQGNSA. CDR3 sequence (DNA): TGTGCCAGCAGCTCCTGGGAAGGGGTGGACTACACCTTC. Protein: CASSSWEGVDYTF.

V and J are TRBV19 and TRBJ1-1; D not certain. CDR1 and CDR2 from the germline V gene are LNHDA and SQIVND (reference sequence). Trimming cost V 9 bases and J 1 base, with 15 bases left between them. The CDR3 sequence is 14 residues long. The CDR3 region is CASSVLAANTEAFF. The CDR3 DNA sequence: TGTGCCAGCAGTGTTCTGGCGGCGAACACTGAAGCTTTCTTT.

The chain joins TRBV9 to TRBJ1-1, with TRBD1 matching over 7 bases. Per germline, CDR1 SGDLS and CDR2 YYNGEE. The CDR3 length is 14 residues. This CDR3 is CGNVPGQLNTEAFF. The CDR3 region has the DNA TGTGGCAATGTCCCGGGACAGTTAAACACTGAAGCTTTCTTT.

The chain links TRBV6-5 to TRBJ2-1, with D maybe TRBD1 (7 bases). V was pared by 6 bases and J by 7 bases, with 13 bases between. In germline, CDR1 is MNHEY, CDR2 SVGAGI. The CDR3 contains 13 residues. The CDR3 loop is CASSQGGWNEQFF. The CDR3 DNA reads TGTGCCAGCAGCCAGGGGGGCTGGAATGAGCAGTTCTTC.

The chain has TRBV5-1 and TRBJ2-3; 8 bases are a match to TRBD2. The junction had 8 bases not matched to a gene; V was cut back by 0 bases and J by 5 bases. Per the germline V gene, CDR1 is SGHRS and CDR2 is YFSETQ. This CDR3 comprises 16 residues. The CDR3 DNA reads as TGCGCCAGCAGCTTGGCGATAGCGGGGTCGGGAGATACGCAGTATTTT. Translated: CASSLAIAGSGDTQYF. Using reference TRBV5-1 and TRBJ2-3 for the parts outside the CDR3, the full variable domain is KAGVTQTPRYLIKTRGQQVTLSCSPISGHRSVSWYQQTPGQGLQFLFEYFSETQRNKGNFPGRFSGRQFSNSRSEMNVSTLELGDSALYLCASSLAIAGSGDTQYFGPGTRLTVL.

This chain connects TRBV15 to TRBJ2-5; 7 nucleotides align to TRBD2. This CDR3 has 15 amino acids. V lost 3 bases, J lost 0 bases, and 4 bases stayed unmatched. Germline assignment: CDR1 LNHNV and CDR2 YYDKDF (reference sequence). The CDR3 DNA sequence: TGTGCCACCAGCAGGTCGCGGGGGTACCAAGAGACCCAGTACTTC. Amino acids: CATSRSRGYQETQYF.

J is TRBJ2-7 and V is TRBV5-6, with D uncertain. Trimming pared 4 bases from V and 5 bases from J, leaving 10 bases between. This CDR3 is built from 12 residues. CDR1 and CDR2 (germline): SGHDT, YYEEEE. The CDR3 protein is CASSRGDDEQYF. In DNA, the CDR3 is TGTGCCAGCAGCAGAGGTGACGACGAGCAGTACTTC.

This clone came up once. This rearrangement joins TRBV11-2 to TRBJ1-1; TRBD1 aligns across 9 bases. The germline CDR1 and CDR2 sequences are SGHAT and FQNNGV. The V and J ends lost 1 base and 10 bases, in that order; junction bases with no gene match: 1. This CDR3 has 12 amino acids. CDR3 coding DNA: TGTGCCAGCAGCTTAGTGGGACAGGGAGCTTTCTTT. Translating it yields CASSLVGQGAFF.

CDR3 loop: CASSQNPPSVADTQYF. For the CDR3, the DNA is TGCGCCAGCAGCCAAAACCCCCCCAGCGTGGCAGATACGCAGTATTTT. The chain combines TRBV4-3 with TRBJ2-3; no clear D. Trimming pared 2 bases from V and 4 bases from J, leaving 16 bases between. CDR3 length equals 16 residues. Germline V gene lookup returns CDR1 LGHNA and CDR2 YSLEER.

CDR3 protein: CASSALTAPYNEQFF. The CDR3 nucleotides are TGTGCCAGCAGCGCCCTCACAGCCCCTTACAATGAGCAGTTCTTC. The rearrangement joins TRBV9 to TRBJ2-1, with D uncertain. The CDR3 spans 15 residues. Germline V gives CDR1 SGDLS, CDR2 YYNGEE. Trimming took 3 bases from V and 4 from J, leaving 14 bases between them. Complete variable domain (other parts from reference TRBV9 and TRBJ2-1): DSGVTQTPKHLITATGQRVTLRCSPRSGDLSVYWYQQSLDQGLQFLIQYYNGEERAKGNILERFSAQQFPDLHSELNLSSLELGDSALYFCASSALTAPYNEQFFGPGTRLTVL.

This CDR3 reads CASSLELGPDTQYF. The CDR3 DNA sequence: TGTGCCAGCAGCTTAGAATTGGGGCCAGATACGCAGTATTTT. The chain has TRBV7-2 and TRBJ2-3, with D perhaps TRBD1 (5 bases). Germline CDR1 reads SGHTA; CDR2 reads FQGNSA. This CDR3 is 14 amino acids long. Trimming left V 1 base short and J 4 bases short, with 9 bases between.

The chain employs TRBV21-1 and TRBJ2-5; the table gives TRBD1 as D, unverified against the DNA. TRBV21-1 is designated a pseudogene. The CDR3 consists of 17 residues. CDR3 in DNA: TGTGCCAGCAGCAAAGGGGGCTTTTTCGGCTGGGAAGAGACCCAGTACTTC. Amino acid sequence: CASSKGGFFGWEETQYF.